The next 23 T cell receptor beta chains were all read from a single sample in a study of Graves' ophthalmopathy and Graves' hyperthyroidism. RNA served as the template for amplifying TCR beta CDR3 regions. Scientists carried out first-round RT-PCR using HTBI primers and then a second-round multiplex PCR. One entry per CDR3 protein results from TCRdb running MiXCR on the multiplex PCR reads. The sample lists 200,000 to 250,000 distinct CDR3 sequences; 25% to 30% were seen once. The material sequenced was peripheral blood. All receptors derive from a man in his fifties or sixties with Graves' ophthalmopathy.

This clonotype was seen at least ten times. This chain uses TRBV5-1 with TRBJ1-1; a possible D gene is TRBD1 (6 bases). CDR3 length equals 17 residues. CDR1 SGHRS and CDR2 YFSETQ come from the germline V gene. V shed 0 bases and J shed 1 base, with 16 bases lying between them. CDR3 coding DNA: TGCGCCAGCAGCTTGGCCTTACAGGGTTCATCGAACACTGAAGCTTTCTTT. This gives the protein CASSLALQGSSNTEAFF.

The genes are TRBV27 and TRBJ2-6; either TRBD1 or TRBD2 may fit D (5 bases each). V lost 2 bases and J lost 0, with 8 bases in between. Germline CDR1 reads MNHEY; CDR2 reads SMNVEV (reference sequence). The CDR3 totals 16 residues. This CDR3 is CASSLGGRSGANVLTF. For the CDR3, the DNA is TGTGCCAGCAGTTTAGGGGGTCGCTCTGGGGCCAACGTCCTGACTTTC.

This clonotype has ten or more counts. The chain links TRBV6-5 to TRBJ2-7, with a tentative D call TRBD1 (6 bases). V lost 10 bases to trimming and J lost 0 bases, with 16 bases between them. Germline V lookup: CDR1 MNHEY, CDR2 SVGAGI. The CDR3 sequence is 14 residues long. CDR3 loop: CATQRDRSSYEQYF. The CDR3 bases are TGTGCCACCCAAAGAGACAGGAGCTCCTACGAGCAGTACTTC.

This clonotype showed up many times. The gene calls are TRBV10-1 and TRBJ2-7, with D possibly being TRBD2 (5 bases). The CDR3 contains 14 residues. Germline-derived CDR1 and CDR2 are WNHNN and SYGVQD (reference sequence). With 3 bases removed from V and 4 bases from J, the gap between germline ends came to 13 bases. CDR3 nucleotide sequence: TGCGCCAGCAGTGAAGTCGCGGGCCCTTACGAGCAGTACTTC. Encoded protein: CASSEVAGPYEQYF.

This clonotype was seen at least ten times. The chain employs TRBV6-2 or TRBV6-3 and TRBJ2-7, with 7 bases matching TRBD1. The CDR3 is made up of 13 amino acids. Unmatched junction bases numbered 4, after V lost 5 bases and J lost 3 bases. CDR1 MNHEY and CDR2 SVGEGT come from the germline V gene. CDR3 in amino acids: CASSQGTDYEQYF. The CDR3 DNA sequence: TGTGCCAGCAGTCAAGGGACAGACTACGAGCAGTACTTC.

The J gene is TRBJ1-2, the V gene TRBV6-1, with 10 bases identical to TRBD1. Germline V gives CDR1 MNHNS, CDR2 SASEGT. Germline trimming cut 3 bases from V and 4 bases from J; bases unmatched to any gene: 2. The CDR3 covers 14 residues. For the CDR3, the DNA is TGTGCCAGCAGTGACTGGACAGGGGGCTATGGCTACACCTTC. This sequence encodes CASSDWTGGYGYTF.

The V and J genes are TRBV28 and TRBJ1-2, with unresolved D. CDR1 is MDHEN and CDR2 is SYDVKM in the germline V gene. V lost 7 bases to trimming and J lost 1 base, with 7 bases between them. The CDR3 contains 12 residues. Written as DNA, the CDR3 is TGTGCCAGCATGGTAGTTAACTATGGCTACACCTTC. Its protein is CASMVVNYGYTF.

The V call is TRBV28, the J call TRBJ2-7; no clear D. The CDR3 runs to 14 residues. V was cut by 5 bases and J by 3 bases, with 14 bases left in between. Germline V gene sequence: CDR1 MDHEN, CDR2 SYDVKM. CDR3 nucleotide sequence: TGTGCCAGCAGTGTGCCTCCTCAAAGCTACGAGCAGTACTTC. Amino acids: CASSVPPQSYEQYF.

This clonotype was found many times. The V and J genes are TRBV24-1 and TRBJ2-2; no clear D. The CDR3 runs to 15 residues. CDR1 is KGHDR, CDR2 SFDVKD, per germline. Trimming cost V 2 bases and J 0 bases, with 6 bases left between them. The CDR3 sequence is CATSDSMTNTGELFF. CDR3 nucleotides: TGTGCCACCAGTGATTCTATGACGAACACCGGGGAGCTGTTTTTT.

Here the CDR3 DNA reads TGTGCCAGCATGGGGGGACCGACCTACGAGCAGTACTTC. Residues: CASMGGPTYEQYF. V is TRBV6-1 and J is TRBJ2-7, with D maybe TRBD2 (6 bases). V was trimmed by 7 bases and J by 2 bases, leaving 12 bases between them. This CDR3 has 13 amino acids. Germline V lookup: CDR1 MNHNS, CDR2 SASEGT.

This clonotype was seen a single time. The chain employs TRBV20-1 and TRBJ1-2, with a possible D match to TRBD1 (6 bases). Between the trimmed V and J ends, which lost 0 bases and 6 bases, there was a span of 17 bases. Germline-derived CDR1 and CDR2 are DFQATT and SNEGSKA (reference sequence). This CDR3 spans 15 amino acids. CDR3 nucleotide sequence: TGCAGTGCTAGAGATGCCGGGGGCGTTAGTGATGGCTACACCTTC. Encoded protein: CSARDAGGVSDGYTF.

This clonotype has ten or more counts. The genes are TRBV2 and TRBJ2-2; D possibly corresponds to TRBD1 (5 bases). Per germline, CDR1 SNHLY and CDR2 FYNNEI. The CDR3 is 17 residues long. The V and J ends lost 6 bases and 0 bases respectively, with 17 bases between them. The chain's CDR3 is CASSRRTPNTNTGELFF. CDR3 bases: TGTGCCAGCAGCCGCCGGACACCCAATACGAACACCGGGGAGCTGTTTTTT.

V gene TRBV6-1 combines with J gene TRBJ1-1; D unclear. Trimming took off 6 bases at V and 8 bases at J, with 13 bases between the two ends. CDR1 is MNHNS, CDR2 SASEGT, per germline. The CDR3 spans 12 residues. This CDR3 reads CASRPREREAFF. CDR3 coding DNA: TGTGCCAGCAGACCACGGGAAAGAGAAGCTTTCTTT.

There are many counts of this clonotype. The rearrangement links TRBV6-5 to TRBJ2-2; D uncertain. CDR1 MNHEY and CDR2 SVGAGI come from the germline V gene. The CDR3 is 13 residues long. V lost 6 bases and J 5 bases, leaving 10 bases between the germline ends. This CDR3 reads CASRTPVTGELFF. The CDR3 nucleotides are TGTGCCAGCAGGACCCCAGTAACCGGGGAGCTGTTTTTT.

The DNA of the CDR3 is TGTGCCAGCAGTTACGGGGACAGGGGAGGATACGAGCAGTACTTC. Its protein product is CASSYGDRGGYEQYF. The rearrangement links TRBV6-5 to TRBJ2-7; 10 nucleotides match TRBD1. The germline V gene has CDR1 MNHEY and CDR2 SVGAGI. J gave up 4 bases and V 2 bases, and 5 bases lay outside the gene matches. CDR3 length equals 15 residues.

This clonotype was recorded many times. The V gene is TRBV19, the J gene TRBJ1-5, with D hard to call. The CDR3 is 13 residues long. V shed 5 bases and J shed 1 base, with 6 bases lying between them. CDR1 and CDR2 (germline): LNHDA, SQIVND (reference sequence). CDR3 in DNA: TGTGCCAGTAGTTGGCAGAGCAATCAGCCCCAGCATTTT. Translation gives CASSWQSNQPQHF.

The genes are TRBV6-1 and TRBJ2-5; 10 bases fit TRBD1. V lost 6 bases and J lost 5; bases outside the gene matches: 12. Germline V gene data show CDR1 as MNHNS and CDR2 as SASEGT. The CDR3 extends over 16 amino acids. The CDR3 DNA is TGTGCCAGCAGACCTTTGGGGGGACAGGGGTGGGAGACCCAGTACTTC. This codes for CASRPLGGQGWETQYF.

The gene calls are TRBV28 and TRBJ2-7; no definite D call. The CDR3 is 16 residues long. Trimming took 4 bases from V and 0 from J, leaving 16 bases between them. CDR1 and CDR2 (germline): MDHEN, SYDVKM. CDR3 sequence reads: CASSSPPTQVSYEQYF. The CDR3 DNA follows: TGTGCCAGCAGTTCCCCCCCGACACAAGTCTCCTACGAGCAGTACTTC.

At least ten counts were recorded for this clonotype. The CDR3 sequence is CASSSLGGYSPLHF. Written as DNA, the CDR3 is TGTGCCAGCAGTTCCCTTGGGGGTTATTCACCCCTCCACTTT. This chain links TRBV28 with TRBJ1-6, with TRBD1 as a possible D gene (5 bases). The length of the CDR3 is 14 residues. Trimming cost V 4 bases and J 8 bases, with 12 bases left between them. The V gene's germline CDR1 is MDHEN and CDR2 SYDVKM.

This clonotype was picked up many times. This sequence joins TRBV24-1 and TRBJ1-6, with unresolved D. With 9 bases removed from V and 8 bases from J, the gap between germline ends came to 13 bases. Germline CDR1 and CDR2: KGHDR and SFDVKD. There are 13 residues in the CDR3. The chain's CDR3 is CATHLWSHSPLHF. CDR3 coding DNA: TGTGCCACCCACCTTTGGTCCCATTCACCCCTCCACTTT.

The V gene is TRBV27, the J gene TRBJ1-6, with unresolved D. The ends were cut back, 5 bases at V and 6 bases at J, with 14 bases in the middle. CDR1 and CDR2 (germline): MNHEY, SMNVEV (reference sequence). The CDR3 has 15 amino acids. CDR3 loop: CASSLKATLNSPLHF. Written as DNA, the CDR3 is TGTGCCAGCAGTCTCAAGGCTACTCTTAATTCACCCCTCCACTTT.

This clonotype came up many times. The gene calls are TRBV12-3 or TRBV12-4 and TRBJ2-3, with a possible D match to TRBD1 (5 bases). Deletions cut 5 bases from V and 1 base from J, with 10 bases between. The CDR3 has 14 residues. The CDR3 coding sequence is TGTGCCAGCAGTCCAGGGTCCGGCACAGATACGCAGTATTTT. Its translation: CASSPGSGTDTQYF.

This clonotype was observed many times. V gene TRBV11-1 combines with J gene TRBJ2-6, with D perhaps given as TRBD1 or TRBD2 (5 bases each). V was cut by 1 base and J by 2 bases, with 12 bases left in between. From germline, CDR1 is SGHAT and CDR2 FQDESV (reference sequence). This CDR3 is built from 17 residues. The DNA for the CDR3 is TGTGCCAGCAGCTTAGGTTTCGGGGCCACTGGGGCCAACGTCCTGACTTTC. It encodes CASSLGFGATGANVLTF.